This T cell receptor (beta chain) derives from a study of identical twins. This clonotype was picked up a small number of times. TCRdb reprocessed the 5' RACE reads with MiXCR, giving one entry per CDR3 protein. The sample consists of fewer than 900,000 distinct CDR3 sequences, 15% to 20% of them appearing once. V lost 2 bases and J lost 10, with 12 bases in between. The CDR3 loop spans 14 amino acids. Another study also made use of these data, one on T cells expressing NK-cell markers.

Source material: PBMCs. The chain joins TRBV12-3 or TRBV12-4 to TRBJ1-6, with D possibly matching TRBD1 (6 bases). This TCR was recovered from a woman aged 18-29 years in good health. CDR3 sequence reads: CASSLSSTGSPLHF. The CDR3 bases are TGTGCCAGCAGTTTATCGAGCACAGGGTCACCCCTCCACTTT.